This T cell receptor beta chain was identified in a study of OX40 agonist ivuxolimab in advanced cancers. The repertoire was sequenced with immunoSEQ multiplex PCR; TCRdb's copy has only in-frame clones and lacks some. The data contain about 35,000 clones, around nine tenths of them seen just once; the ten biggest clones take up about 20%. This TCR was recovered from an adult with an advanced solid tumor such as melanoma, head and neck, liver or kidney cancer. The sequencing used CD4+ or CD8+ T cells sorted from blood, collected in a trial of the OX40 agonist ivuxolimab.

CDR3 sequence: CATSRDRAMNTEAFF. Written as DNA, the CDR3 is TGTGCCACCAGCAGGGACAGGGCCATGAACACTGAAGCTTTCTTT. The V gene is TRBV15, the J gene TRBJ1-1, with TRBD1 matching 8 bases. Germline V gene data show CDR1 as LNHNV and CDR2 as YYDKDF (reference sequence). V shed 3 bases and J 0 bases; nucleotides not matched to a gene: 3. The CDR3 has 15 residues.